The present entry profiles one TCR beta chain with its context. Its antigen is still unknown. Trimming cost V 4 bases and J 0 bases, with 8 bases left between them. Germline lookup yields CDR1 SGHRS and CDR2 YFSETQ. CDR3 length equals 13 residues. Libraries were prepared by immunoSEQ multiplex PCR; TCRdb keeps only in-frame clonotypes and omits some of them. The sample has more than 95,000 clones, about 90% seen once. The data were obtained in a study of graft-versus-host responses after intestinal transplantation. Source: unstimulated CD4+ T cells sorted from spleen or lymph node cells, taken before intestinal transplant. This clonotype was sampled from a human donor who received an intestinal transplant. This rearrangement joins TRBV5-1 to TRBJ2-7; no clear D gene. CDR3 DNA sequence: TGCGCCAGCAGCCAGGCCAGCTCCTACGAGCAGTACTTC. It specifies CASSQASSYEQYF. Full variable domain (missing parts from reference TRBV5-1 and TRBJ2-7): KAGVTQTPRYLIKTRGQQVTLSCSPISGHRSVSWYQQTPGQGLQFLFEYFSETQRNKGNFPGRFSGRQFSNSRSEMNVSTLELGDSALYLCASSQASSYEQYFGPGTRLTVT.